Reported below is one T cell receptor beta chain. These data belong to a study of control samples from healthy donors and cancer patients. The CDR3 is made up of 14 amino acids. Germline V gives CDR1 SGHDT, CDR2 YYEEEE. The V gene end was trimmed by 2 bases and the J gene end by 10 bases; junction bases not matched to a gene: 3. The data were produced by immunoSEQ multiplex PCR, yet TCRdb's version contains in-frame clones alone and is incomplete. Of roughly 130,000 clones in the sample, 80% to 95% were seen once. The specimen sequenced was blood. The receptor was isolated from a young man in good health. The V call is TRBV5-6, the J call TRBJ1-6, with TRBD1 matching 10 bases. The CDR3 DNA reads as TGTGCCAGCAGCTTAGACAGGGGGCTGTCACCCCTCCACTTT. It encodes CASSLDRGLSPLHF.